This T cell receptor (beta chain) was captured in a study of cytomegalovirus exposure and HLA in healthy donors. Notes on the study in general: TCR beta V- and J-gene trimming was later associated with a missense DCLRE1C variant. CMV serostatus was the only recorded immune exposure for donors.

Primers included in the PCR were 60 Vbeta and 13 Jbeta primers. The data were produced by immunoSEQ multiplex PCR, yet TCRdb's version contains in-frame clones alone and is incomplete. This sample's table reports some 110,000 clones. In the case of this clone: The antigen remains unidentified.

There are 12 residues in the CDR3. Unmatched junction bases numbered 5, after V lost 6 bases and J lost 4 bases. Germline V lookup: CDR1 SQVTM, CDR2 ANQGSEA. The sample comprised PBMCs. The TCR originated in a man in his forties or fifties in good health and CMV-seropositive. V usage is TRBV29-1 and J usage is TRBJ1-2; 7 nucleotides align to TRBD1. The CDR3: CSVETGSYGYTF. CDR3 nucleotide sequence: TGCAGCGTAGAGACAGGGAGCTATGGCTACACCTTC.